This TCR beta chain was recovered during a study of cytomegalovirus exposure and HLA in healthy donors. General study findings and limits: Sequencing depth across donors, presence/absence analyses assumed, was roughly uniform.

This clone was recorded only once. As yet, its antigen is unknown. Amplification used 60 Vbeta primers and 13 Jbeta primers. Produced via immunoSEQ multiplex PCR; TCRdb's table is partial and in-frame only. The sample has over 150,000 clones; 79% are singletons. The TCR originated in a woman younger than 30 in good health and CMV-seronegative. Specimen: PBMCs.

The CDR3 DNA reads TGTGCCAGCAGCCAAGAAGGGACTAGCGTCTACAATGAGCAGTTCTTC. Amino acids: CASSQEGTSVYNEQFF. V and J are TRBV4-2 and TRBJ2-1; TRBD2 matches 10 bases. This CDR3 spans 16 amino acids. Germline CDR1 is LGHNA and CDR2 is YNFKEQ. Trimming removed 0 bases from V and 3 bases from J; junction bases left unmatched: 2.